The clone carrying this T cell receptor beta chain was observed a single time. The sample originates from a study of blood T cell repertoires in COVID-19. Study background: Sites in the United States, Italy and Spain provided acute and convalescent COVID-19 samples. The cDNA or gDNA used as material had been derived from T cells, B-cell-depleted T cells, or PBMCs.

Trimming took off 6 bases at V and 2 bases at J, with 13 bases between the two ends. The germline V gene encodes CDR1 LNHDA and CDR2 SQIVND (reference sequence). This CDR3 contains 14 residues. Authors' data handling: Counts of nucleated cells, estimated from reference gene primer amplification, were obtained. This table comes from immunoSEQ multiplex PCR, and its TCRdb copy is limited to in-frame clones, with some not included. V and J calls plus clone size are reproduced from that table; the DNA served to infer D and trimming. The sample has tens of thousands of clones, roughly 84% seen once; the top ten hold approximately 2.5%.

This chain links TRBV19 with TRBJ1-2, with a tentative D call TRBD1 (6 bases). The sample was peripheral blood. This TCR was sampled from a man at least 80 years old with active or convalescent COVID-19. CDR3 coding DNA: TGTGCCAGTAGCCGGGGACACACCAACTATGGCTACACCTTC. This codes for CASSRGHTNYGYTF.